The subject of this entry is one T cell receptor beta chain. Measured with immunoSEQ multiplex PCR; TCRdb has only the in-frame clones, and not every one. The sample has a few hundred thousand clones; roughly nine tenths are singletons. These data come from a study of blood T cell repertoires in COVID-19. The germline V gene has CDR1 DFQATT and CDR2 SNEGSKA (reference sequence). The CDR3 is 11 residues long. The V and J ends lost 0 bases and 9 bases respectively, with 8 bases between them. The age range of participants was about 18 to 100 years, with residence in more than 20 US areas. Grouping used clinical history reported by participants in a survey and questionnaire.

Sequenced input: PBMCs or T cells enriched from blood (not recorded which). This receptor was identified in a woman aged 45 to 65 who had been exposed to COVID-19. V and J are TRBV20-1 and TRBJ2-5, with D unclear. As DNA, the CDR3 is TGCAGTGCTAGAGATGGTCGGGCCCAGTACTTC. Its translation is CSARDGRAQYF.